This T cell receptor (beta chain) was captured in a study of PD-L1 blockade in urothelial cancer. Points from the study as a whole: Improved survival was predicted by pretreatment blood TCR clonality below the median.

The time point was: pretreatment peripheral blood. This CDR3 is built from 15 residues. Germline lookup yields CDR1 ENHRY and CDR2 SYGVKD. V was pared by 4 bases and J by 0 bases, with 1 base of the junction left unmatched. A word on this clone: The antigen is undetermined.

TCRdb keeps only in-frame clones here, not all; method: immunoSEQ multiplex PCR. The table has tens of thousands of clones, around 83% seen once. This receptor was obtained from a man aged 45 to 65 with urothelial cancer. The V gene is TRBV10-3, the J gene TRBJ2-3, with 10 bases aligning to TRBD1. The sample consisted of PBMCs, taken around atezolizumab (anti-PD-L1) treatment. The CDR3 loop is CAISAGQGSTDTQYF. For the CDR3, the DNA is TGTGCCATCAGTGCGGGACAGGGGAGCACAGATACGCAGTATTTT.